The 27 T cell receptor beta chains listed next were all sequenced from one sample in a study of Ad26.COV2.S vaccination and SARS-CoV-2 variants. Treatment indicated: 15 to 20 received Ad26.COV2.S at low or high dose, single or two shots; several received placebo; per-sample allocation not given. Collection of the samples took place on day 63 after the first injection of vaccine or placebo. Measured with immunoSEQ multiplex PCR; TCRdb has only the in-frame clones, and not every one. The sample includes roughly 510,000 clones, about 83% of them seen just once. The specimen comprised peripheral blood, sampled in a trial of Ad26.COV2.S vaccine versus placebo. All receptors come from a person aged 18 to 59 who received the Ad26.COV2.S COVID-19 vaccine or a placebo.

This chain links TRBV5-1 with TRBJ1-1; a weak D match, TRBD1 (5 bases). Germline CDR1 SGHRS, CDR2 YFSETQ. CDR3 length equals 14 residues. V was cut by 1 base and J by 3 bases, with 10 bases left in between. The DNA for the CDR3 is TGCGCCAGCAGCTTGCAGGGAGGGGACACTGAAGCTTTCTTT. It translates to CASSLQGGDTEAFF. The full variable domain, with the rest looked up from reference TRBV5-1 and TRBJ1-1, is KAGVTQTPRYLIKTRGQQVTLSCSPISGHRSVSWYQQTPGQGLQFLFEYFSETQRNKGNFPGRFSGRQFSNSRSEMNVSTLELGDSALYLCASSLQGGDTEAFFGQGTRLTVV.

The CDR3 region is CASSPGAANTEAFF. CDR3 nucleotides: TGTGCCAGCAGCCCTGGTGCAGCGAACACTGAAGCTTTCTTT. This chain joins TRBV11-2 and TRBJ1-1; D call uncertain. The CDR3 is made up of 14 amino acids. The V end lost 5 bases, the J end lost 1 base, and 11 bases lay between the germline ends. Germline V gene sequence: CDR1 SGHAT, CDR2 FQNNGV.

J is TRBJ2-4 and V is TRBV2, with D unclear. The CDR3 spans 16 residues. The V end was cut by 2 bases, the J end by 0 bases, with 11 bases between. The germline CDR1 and CDR2 sequences are SNHLY and FYNNEI. The CDR3 protein is CASSEISGTAKNIQYF. For the CDR3, the DNA is TGTGCCAGCAGTGAAATTTCAGGAACAGCCAAAAACATTCAGTACTTC.

V is TRBV5-6 and J is TRBJ1-6; D is perhaps TRBD1 (5 bases). Germline CDR1 is SGHDT and CDR2 is YYEEEE. Trimming stripped 1 base from V and 3 bases from J, with 11 bases between. The length of the CDR3 is 16 residues. The CDR3 DNA follows: TGTGCCAGCAGCTTGATCGGACAAAACTATAATTCACCCCTCCACTTT. This translates into CASSLIGQNYNSPLHF.

The J gene is TRBJ2-7, the V gene TRBV30; D may be TRBD2 (5 bases). Trimming took 3 bases from V and 5 from J, leaving 17 bases between them. In germline, CDR1 is GTSNPN, CDR2 SVGIG (reference sequence). This CDR3 comprises 14 residues. The CDR3 sequence is CAWRGVSLLHEQYF. DNA of the CDR3: TGTGCCTGGAGGGGAGTGTCATTACTACACGAGCAGTACTTC.

In regard to this clone: A junction end diverges from the germline sequence, so it may reflect a read error. V usage is TRBV28 and J usage is TRBJ1-1; D is uncertain. The CDR3 contains 13 residues. Germline V gene data show CDR1 as MDHEN and CDR2 as SYDVKM. Here the CDR3 DNA reads TGTGCCAGCAGTTCGGGGAAGAACATTGAAGCTTTCTTT. Protein sequence: CASSSGKNIEAFF. Based on the CDR3 plus reference TRBV28 and TRBJ1-1, the full variable domain is DVKVTQSSRYLVKRTGEKVFLECVQDMDHENMFWYRQDPGLGLRLIYFSYDVKMKEKGDIPEGYSVSREKKERFSLILESASTNQTSMYLCASSSGKNIEAFFGQGTRLTVV.

The CDR3 DNA follows: TGTGCCAGCAGCTTGCATTTAAAGAACACTGAAGCTTTCTTT. Translation gives CASSLHLKNTEAFF. This chain connects TRBV5-6 to TRBJ1-1; no definite D call. Per germline, CDR1 SGHDT and CDR2 YYEEEE. This CDR3 has 14 residues. V was trimmed by 1 base and J by 1 base, leaving 8 bases between them.

This sequence joins TRBV28 and TRBJ1-4; tentative D call: TRBD1 (5 bases). Germline V gives CDR1 MDHEN, CDR2 SYDVKM. This CDR3 is 17 amino acids long. The V end lost 5 bases, the J end lost 5 bases, and 21 bases lay between the germline ends. CDR3 in amino acids: CASSLDGPGLQNEKLFF. CDR3 in DNA: TGTGCCAGCAGTCTCGATGGACCGGGACTGCAAAATGAAAAACTGTTTTTT.

This clone was counted between two and nine times. The chain has TRBV6-6 and TRBJ1-2; the D gene is possibly TRBD1 (5 bases). The germline gives CDR1 MNHNY, CDR2 SVGAGI (reference sequence). The CDR3 contains 13 residues. The V end lost 6 bases, the J end lost 8 bases, and 16 bases lay between the germline ends. The CDR3 bases are TGTGCCAGCAGCCCCGGGACGGCGGACGGCTACACCTTC. Its protein is CASSPGTADGYTF.

This chain uses TRBV27 with TRBJ1-1; possible D gene TRBD1, 5 bases. The V gene's germline CDR1 is MNHEY and CDR2 SMNVEV (reference sequence). Trimming left V 2 bases short and J 5 bases short, with 18 bases between. The CDR3 contains 16 residues. CDR3 DNA sequence: TGTGCCAGCAGTTTAAGGGTTGGCAGGGCGGGGACTGAAGCTTTCTTT. Translated, it gives CASSLRVGRAGTEAFF.

The chain recombines TRBV6-2 or TRBV6-3 with TRBJ1-6; 7 nucleotides line up with TRBD1. This CDR3 has 15 residues. Germline CDR1 is MNHEY and CDR2 is SVGEGT. V lost 4 bases, J lost 9 bases, and 9 bases stayed unmatched. This CDR3 is CASSFGTAKGSPLHF. CDR3 sequence (DNA): TGTGCCAGCAGTTTTGGGACAGCGAAGGGTTCACCCCTCCACTTT.

The V and J genes are TRBV6-2 or TRBV6-3 and TRBJ2-7; TRBD1 matches 7 bases. Trimming took 6 bases from V and 6 from J; bases not matched to a gene: 2. Germline CDR1 and CDR2: MNHEY and SVGEGT. The length of the CDR3 is 11 residues. The CDR3 bases are TGTGCCAGCAGCGGACAGGCCGAGCAGTACTTC. This translates into CASSGQAEQYF.

The chain employs TRBV20-1 and TRBJ1-2; 9 nucleotides match TRBD1. Germline assignment: CDR1 DFQATT and CDR2 SNEGSKA (reference sequence). The CDR3 is 11 residues long. Trimming took 3 bases from V and 12 from J; bases not matched to a gene: 5. CDR3 nucleotides: TGCAGTGCTAGGGTCACAGGGGGCGACACCTTC. Translating it yields CSARVTGGDTF.

This chain connects TRBV19 to TRBJ2-2; tentatively, D is TRBD1 or TRBD2 (5 bases each). Trimming took off 3 bases at V and 0 bases at J, with 11 bases between the two ends. Germline V gene lookup returns CDR1 LNHDA and CDR2 SQIVND (reference sequence). The CDR3 runs to 16 residues. CDR3 sequence reads: CASSMVGPANTGELFF. In DNA form, the CDR3 reads TGTGCCAGTAGTATGGTGGGACCAGCGAACACCGGGGAGCTGTTTTTT.

J is TRBJ2-5 and V is TRBV18; D is undetermined. The CDR3 contains 12 residues. CDR1 and CDR2 (germline): KGHSH, LQKENI. Deletions cut 4 bases from V and 5 bases from J, with 8 bases between. Here the CDR3 DNA reads TGTGCCAGCTCACGCCTTGAGGAGACCCAGTACTTC. Its protein is CASSRLEETQYF. Full variable domain (outside the CDR3, taken from reference TRBV18 and TRBJ2-5): NAGVMQNPRHLVRRRGQEARLRCSPMKGHSHVYWYRQLPEEGLKFMVYLQKENIIDESGMPKERFSAEFPKEGPSILRIQQVVRGDSAAYFCASSRLEETQYFGPGTRLLVL.

The V call is TRBV7-6, the J call TRBJ2-7; D call uncertain. CDR1 and CDR2 from the germline V gene are SGHVS and FNYEAQ. The CDR3 length is 19 residues. V was clipped by 0 bases and J by 1 base, with 22 bases between them. The CDR3 nucleotides are TGTGCCAGCAGCTTAGCGCCCCCGCCGGCGGAGACTCAGTCCTACGAGCAGTACTTC. Its protein is CASSLAPPPAETQSYEQYF.

The chain has TRBV7-9 and TRBJ2-7, with no clear D. This CDR3 has 14 residues. V shed 2 bases and J shed 5 bases, with 13 bases lying between them. Germline CDR1 reads SEHNR; CDR2 reads FQNEAQ (reference sequence). CDR3 amino acids: CASSLIGRQDEQYF. CDR3 nucleotides: TGTGCCAGCAGCTTAATCGGACGGCAGGACGAGCAGTACTTC.

The chain combines TRBV6-6 with TRBJ2-1; D gene uncertain. Trimming stripped 1 base from V and 6 bases from J, with 13 bases between. CDR3 length: 15 residues. Germline V gene sequence: CDR1 MNHNY, CDR2 SVGAGI (reference sequence). DNA for the CDR3: TGTGCCAGCAGTTACTGGCCCCCTCCCGCCAATGAGCAGTTCTTC. This encodes CASSYWPPPANEQFF.

The V gene is TRBV19, the J gene TRBJ1-5; D remains unclear. CDR1 and CDR2 (germline): LNHDA, SQIVND (reference sequence). The CDR3 consists of 14 residues. Trimming took off 3 bases at V and 7 bases at J, with 13 bases between the two ends. This CDR3 reads CASSILGIAQPQHF. The CDR3, as DNA: TGTGCCAGTAGTATTTTGGGGATAGCGCAGCCCCAGCATTTT. Drawing the rest from reference TRBV19 and TRBJ1-5, the complete variable domain is DGGITQSPKYLFRKEGQNVTLSCEQNLNHDAMYWYRQDPGQGLRLIYYSQIVNDFQKGDIAEGYSVSREKKESFPLTVTSAQKNPTAFYLCASSILGIAQPQHFGDGTRLSIL.

The chain uses TRBV3-1 (or the pseudogene TRBV3-2) and TRBJ2-7; 7 nucleotides match TRBD2. CDR3 length: 19 residues. Germline assignment: CDR1 LGHDT and CDR2 YNNKEL (reference sequence). V dropped 1 base and J dropped 2; count of bases not matched to a gene: 17. CDR3 nucleotides: TGTGCCAGCAGCCAAGGGTCCCTAGCGGCCCCCCGAGAAGCCTACGAGCAGTACTTC. Translation gives CASSQGSLAAPREAYEQYF.

The chain links TRBV5-8 to TRBJ1-4; 9 bases are shared with TRBD1. Germline values: CDR1 SGHTS, CDR2 YDEGEE. V lost 4 bases to trimming and J lost 4 bases; unmatched junction nucleotides: 5. The CDR3 contains 15 residues. CDR3 residues: CASSRGQGVNEKLFF. The CDR3 DNA reads TGTGCCAGCAGCCGGGGACAGGGTGTTAATGAAAAACTGTTTTTT.

In its sample, this clone was seen once. The V gene is TRBV28, the J gene TRBJ2-7, with 7 positions matching TRBD1. Germline V lookup: CDR1 MDHEN, CDR2 SYDVKM. With V trimmed by 2 bases and J by 1 base, 8 bases remained unmatched. There are 16 residues in the CDR3. DNA for the CDR3: TGTGCCAGCAGTTTAACCACACCGGGACAGTCCTACGAGCAGTACTTC. Its protein product is CASSLTTPGQSYEQYF. Using reference TRBV28 and TRBJ2-7 for the parts outside the CDR3, the full variable domain is DVKVTQSSRYLVKRTGEKVFLECVQDMDHENMFWYRQDPGLGLRLIYFSYDVKMKEKGDIPEGYSVSREKKERFSLILESASTNQTSMYLCASSLTTPGQSYEQYFGPGTRLTVT.

The rearrangement links TRBV6-5 to TRBJ2-7, with 7 nucleotides matching TRBD1. The CDR3 has 14 residues. The ends lost 6 bases at V and 0 bases at J; junction bases unmatched: 5. The V gene's germline CDR1 is MNHEY and CDR2 SVGAGI. The CDR3 here is CASRDRASSYEQYF. The DNA for the CDR3 is TGTGCCAGCAGAGACAGGGCCAGCTCCTACGAGCAGTACTTC.

The genes are TRBV25-1 and TRBJ1-1, with D possibly TRBD1 on 5 matching bases. The V gene's germline CDR1 is MGHDK and CDR2 SYGVNS. V was pared by 4 bases and J by 2 bases, with 17 bases between. This CDR3 comprises 16 residues. The CDR3 DNA reads as TGTGCCAGCAGTGTCGCCGGGGGGTCGGGCAACACTGAAGCTTTCTTT. Residues: CASSVAGGSGNTEAFF.

CDR3 nucleotides: TGTGCCAGCAGGAGCACACCCTACACAGATACGCAGTATTTT. Translating it yields CASRSTPYTDTQYF. This rearrangement joins TRBV27 to TRBJ2-3; D gene ambiguous. The germline V and J ends were trimmed by 6 bases and 2 bases, with 12 bases remaining between them. Germline lookup yields CDR1 MNHEY and CDR2 SMNVEV (reference sequence). This CDR3 has 14 residues.

The chain couples TRBV11-2 to TRBJ2-2; TRBD1 aligns across 7 bases. This CDR3 is built from 14 residues. Germline lookup yields CDR1 SGHAT and CDR2 FQNNGV. Losses at the gene ends were 5 bases for V and 8 bases for J; bases not matched to a gene: 8. The CDR3: CASSPLTGLGELFF. CDR3 nucleotides: TGTGCCAGCAGCCCTCTGACAGGGCTGGGGGAGCTGTTTTTT.

The chain carries TRBV7-2 and TRBJ2-5, with D hard to call. The length of the CDR3 is 12 residues. Germline V gene sequence: CDR1 SGHTA, CDR2 FQGNSA. Deletions cut 2 bases from V and 4 bases from J, with 5 bases between. The CDR3 spells CASSLSPETQYF. The CDR3 DNA is TGTGCCAGCAGCTTATCCCCAGAGACCCAGTACTTC.